This T cell receptor beta chain comes out of a study of PD-1 blockade in classical Hodgkin lymphoma. Findings and limits, study-wide: The study found complete responders had baseline diversity similar to newly diagnosed patients.

There was relapse after autologous stem cell transplantation in every patient, and there was variation in brentuximab vedotin exposure. Complete response, partial response or progressive disease were the best responses. A remark on this clone: The antigen remains undetermined.

Profiling relied on immunoSEQ multiplex PCR, and the TCRdb table lists in-frame clones only, not all of them. The profile shows around 150,000 clones, 78% of them singletons. The sequenced sample was peripheral blood mononuclear cells (PBMCs), obtained before the second cycle of nivolumab. This TCR was sampled from a human donor with classical Hodgkin lymphoma.

The CDR3 bases are TGCGCCAGCAGCCACATAGCGGGTGCCTCCTACGAGCAGTACTTC. Encoded protein: CASSHIAGASYEQYF. The chain recombines TRBV4-1 with TRBJ2-5; 7 nucleotides agree with TRBD2. The J call may be mistaken, given a closer DNA end match to TRBJ2-7. Germline V CDR1 and CDR2: MGHRA, YSYEKL. The CDR3 loop spans 15 amino acids.